The clone carrying this TCR beta chain appeared a few times. The data are from a study of cytotoxic CD8 clonotypes in ibrutinib-treated CLL. The assay was immunoSEQ multiplex PCR, and TCRdb's table has in-frame clones only and misses some. The sample gives about 200,000 clones, 60% to 80% of which show up once; about 6% is in the top ten. The V and J ends lost 0 bases and 7 bases respectively, with 10 bases between them. This CDR3 contains 14 residues. Per the germline V gene, CDR1 is SGHRS and CDR2 is YFSETQ. Source: PBMCs, taken after 12 months of ibrutinib treatment. The V gene is TRBV5-1, the J gene TRBJ1-4; D perhaps matches TRBD1 (6 bases). The sequence derives from a human donor with chronic lymphocytic leukemia. The CDR3 loop reads CASSLEGGGEKLFF. The CDR3 DNA reads TGCGCCAGCAGCTTGGAGGGGGGTGGTGAAAAACTGTTTTTT.